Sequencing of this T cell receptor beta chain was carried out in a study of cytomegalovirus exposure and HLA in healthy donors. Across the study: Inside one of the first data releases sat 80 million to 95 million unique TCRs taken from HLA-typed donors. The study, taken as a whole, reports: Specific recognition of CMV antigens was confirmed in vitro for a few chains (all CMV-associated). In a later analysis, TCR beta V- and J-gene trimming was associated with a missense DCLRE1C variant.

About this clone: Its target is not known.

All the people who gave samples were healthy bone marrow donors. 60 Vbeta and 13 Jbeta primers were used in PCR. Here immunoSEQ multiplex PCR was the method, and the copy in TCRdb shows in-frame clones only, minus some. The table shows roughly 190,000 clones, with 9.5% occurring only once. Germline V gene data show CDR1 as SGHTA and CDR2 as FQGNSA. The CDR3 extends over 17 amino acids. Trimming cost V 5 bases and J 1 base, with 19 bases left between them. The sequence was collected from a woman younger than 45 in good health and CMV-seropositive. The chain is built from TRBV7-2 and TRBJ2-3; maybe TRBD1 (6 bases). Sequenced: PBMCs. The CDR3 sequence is CASSIPLGGSRTDTQYF. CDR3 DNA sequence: TGTGCCAGCAGCATCCCTCTTGGGGGCTCTCGCACAGATACGCAGTATTTT.